The 30 T cell receptor beta chains reported below all come from one sample, sequenced in a study of brain T cells in children with intractable seizures. Assay: immunoSEQ multiplex PCR; the TCRdb copy retains only in-frame clones and omits some. The sample yields 80,000 or so clones, 93% seen once. The specimen comprised peripheral blood, sampled at surgery. These receptors originate from a boy under two years old with tuberous sclerosis and intractable seizures.

The chain couples TRBV12-5 to TRBJ2-5, with 9 bases aligning to TRBD2. The CDR3 covers 13 residues. Trimming at V came to 6 bases and at J to 4 bases, leaving 3 bases not matched to a gene. CDR1 is LGHNT, CDR2 FRNRAP, per germline. The CDR3 region has the DNA TGTGCTAGTGGGACTAGCGGCTCAGAGACCCAGTACTTC. It translates to CASGTSGSETQYF.

V usage is TRBV7-2 and J usage is TRBJ2-7; D possibly corresponds to TRBD2 (7 bases). Germline CDR1 SGHTA, CDR2 FQGNSA. V lost 3 bases, J lost 5 bases, and 14 bases lay in between. This CDR3 spans 14 amino acids. The CDR3 region has the DNA TGTGCCAGCAGCTTCAAAGGGGGGGATAACGAGCAGTACTTC. This gives the protein CASSFKGGDNEQYF.

The J gene is TRBJ1-5, the V gene TRBV5-6; no definite D call. The V and J ends lost 1 base and 0 bases respectively, with 11 bases between them. The CDR3 is 16 residues long. CDR1 and CDR2 (germline): SGHDT, YYEEEE. The CDR3 protein is CASSLRMAYSNQPQHF. DNA for the CDR3: TGTGCCAGCAGCTTGAGGATGGCCTATAGCAATCAGCCCCAGCATTTT. The full variable domain, with the rest looked up from reference TRBV5-6 and TRBJ1-5, is DAGVTQSPTHLIKTRGQQVTLRCSPKSGHDTVSWYQQALGQGPQFIFQYYEEEERQRGNFPDRFSGHQFPNYSSELNVNALLLGDSALYLCASSLRMAYSNQPQHFGDGTRLSIL.

This CDR3 reads CSGTWNTEAFF. Written as DNA, the CDR3 is TGCAGCGGAACTTGGAACACTGAAGCTTTCTTT. V usage is TRBV29-1 and J usage is TRBJ1-1; D remains unclear. Per germline, CDR1 SQVTM and CDR2 ANQGSEA. V was shortened by 7 bases and J by 1 base, with 7 bases between the two germline ends. CDR3 length: 11 amino acids.

This clone has only a few counts. The chain carries TRBV2 and TRBJ2-1, with D maybe TRBD2 (5 bases). With 4 bases removed from V and 5 bases from J, the gap between germline ends came to 12 bases. This CDR3 contains 14 residues. The germline V gene encodes CDR1 SNHLY and CDR2 FYNNEI. CDR3 region: CASSVSGLNNEQFF. CDR3 nucleotide sequence: TGTGCCAGCAGTGTATCAGGACTGAACAATGAGCAGTTCTTC. The entire variable domain, with the rest obtained from reference TRBV2 and TRBJ2-1, is as follows: EPEVTQTPSHQVTQMGQEVILRCVPISNHLYFYWYRQILGQKVEFLVSFYNNEISEKSEIFDDQFSVERPDGSNFTLKIRSTKLEDSAMYFCASSVSGLNNEQFFGPGTRLTVL.

This chain uses TRBV19 with TRBJ2-1; TRBD2 might be the D (5 bases). V was pared by 3 bases and J by 1 base, with 7 bases between. The CDR3 has 14 amino acids. Germline-derived CDR1 and CDR2 are LNHDA and SQIVND (reference sequence). The CDR3, as DNA: TGTGCCAGTAGTATTGGCGGGTCCTACAATGAGCAGTTCTTC. Translating gives CASSIGGSYNEQFF.

The chain carries TRBV5-4 and TRBJ2-7; weak D call: TRBD2 (5 bases). The length of the CDR3 is 14 residues. Germline CDR1 reads SGHNT; CDR2 reads YYREEE (reference sequence). Trimming took off 4 bases at V and 3 bases at J, with 14 bases between the two ends. The DNA for the CDR3 is TGTGCCAGCAGCGCGGACTTTACTGTCTACGAGCAGTACTTC. This codes for CASSADFTVYEQYF.

The CDR3 loop reads CASSPGLGNEQFF. For the CDR3, the DNA is TGTGCCAGCAGCCCGGGACTAGGCAATGAGCAGTTCTTC. The chain is built from TRBV7-9 and TRBJ2-1; 8 nucleotides match TRBD2. The V segment lost 5 bases and the J segment 6 bases; nucleotides outside the gene matches: 3. CDR3 size: 13 residues. Germline V CDR1 and CDR2: SEHNR, FQNEAQ (reference sequence).

The chain is built from TRBV7-9 and TRBJ2-7; TRBD2 might be the D (6 bases). V lost 2 bases to trimming and J lost 2 bases, with 10 bases between them. The length of the CDR3 is 14 residues. In germline, CDR1 is SEHNR, CDR2 FQNEAQ (reference sequence). CDR3 nucleotides: TGTGCCAGCAGCTTAAACGGGAGACCCTACGAGCAGTACTTC. The encoded protein is CASSLNGRPYEQYF.

V is TRBV2 and J is TRBJ1-1; D is perhaps TRBD1 (5 bases). The V end lost 6 bases, the J end lost 1 base, and 12 bases lay between the germline ends. This CDR3 comprises 14 residues. Germline V gives CDR1 SNHLY, CDR2 FYNNEI. In DNA form, the CDR3 reads TGTGCCAGCAGCCTACAGGTTCCGAACACTGAAGCTTTCTTT. Protein product: CASSLQVPNTEAFF.

CDR3 nucleotide sequence: TGTGCCAGCTCACCCTCGGGCGGTGATGGTTCACCCCTCCACTTT. Translation gives CASSPSGGDGSPLHF. The gene calls are TRBV18 and TRBJ1-6; unclear D gene. V was clipped by 3 bases and J by 9 bases, with 15 bases between them. Looked up from germline, CDR1 is KGHSH and CDR2 is LQKENI. The CDR3 covers 15 residues. The full variable domain, with the rest looked up from reference TRBV18 and TRBJ1-6, is NAGVMQNPRHLVRRRGQEARLRCSPMKGHSHVYWYRQLPEEGLKFMVYLQKENIIDESGMPKERFSAEFPKEGPSILRIQQVVRGDSAAYFCASSPSGGDGSPLHFGNGTRLTVT.

The rearrangement uses TRBV7-2 and TRBJ2-5, with 10 bases aligning to TRBD2. The CDR3 totals 19 residues. Losses at the gene ends were 1 base for V and 2 bases for J; bases not matched to a gene: 13. Germline V gives CDR1 SGHTA, CDR2 FQGNSA. CDR3 in DNA: TGTGCCAGCAGCTTAGTCGGAGTAGGATTAGCGGGGGGACAAGAGACCCAGTACTTC. Its protein is CASSLVGVGLAGGQETQYF.

The chain combines TRBV4-2 with TRBJ1-3; 12 bases are a match to TRBD1. The CDR3 runs to 19 residues. Losses at the gene ends were 1 base for V and 1 base for J; bases not matched to a gene: 8. Germline V CDR1 and CDR2: LGHNA, YNFKEQ. This chain's CDR3 is CASSQVGTGGAMSGNTIYF. The DNA of the CDR3 is TGTGCCAGCAGCCAAGTCGGGACAGGGGGCGCGATGTCTGGAAACACCATATATTTT.

The rearrangement joins TRBV10-2 to TRBJ1-2; D is undetermined. With 6 bases removed from V and 1 base from J, the gap between germline ends came to 9 bases. In germline, CDR1 is WSHSY, CDR2 SAAADI. The CDR3 has 13 amino acids. The CDR3 reads CASSYSGNYGYTF. The CDR3 DNA reads TGCGCCAGCAGCTATAGTGGTAACTATGGCTACACCTTC.

V and J are TRBV19 and TRBJ1-5, with a tentative D call TRBD1 (6 bases). Trimming took off 8 bases at V and 1 base at J, with 18 bases between the two ends. Germline CDR1 is LNHDA and CDR2 is SQIVND (reference sequence). CDR3 length: 16 amino acids. The CDR3 nucleotides read TGTGCCAGTCGGGACGTCGGCAGGGGAAGCAATCAGCCCCAGCATTTT. Protein: CASRDVGRGSNQPQHF.

This chain joins TRBV14 and TRBJ1-2; 8 nucleotides align to TRBD1. V shed 1 base and J 8 bases; nucleotides not matched to a gene: 6. Germline V lookup: CDR1 SGHDN, CDR2 FVKESK. The length of the CDR3 is 14 residues. The CDR3 DNA sequence: TGTGCCAGCAGCCAAGTGACAGGGGTAGGGGGCTACACCTTC. Its protein product is CASSQVTGVGGYTF.

The chain employs TRBV29-1 and TRBJ2-4; no firm D call. This CDR3 has 13 amino acids. Trimming shortened V by 5 bases and J by 7 bases, and 15 bases separated the two germline ends. CDR1 is SQVTM and CDR2 is ANQGSEA in the germline V gene. The CDR3 nucleotides read TGCAGCGTTCACACCTTGCTGGGGAACATTCAGTACTTC. Encoded protein: CSVHTLLGNIQYF.

The chain uses TRBV19 and TRBJ2-5; 13 positions agree with TRBD2. Germline CDR1 LNHDA, CDR2 SQIVND (reference sequence). This CDR3 is 16 amino acids long. The V segment lost 2 bases and the J segment 4 bases; nucleotides outside the gene matches: 4. CDR3 residues: CASSIPGLAGVETQYF. For the CDR3, the DNA is TGTGCCAGTAGTATACCAGGACTAGCGGGAGTAGAGACCCAGTACTTC.

V gene TRBV6-5 combines with J gene TRBJ2-7; a weak D match, TRBD1 (6 bases). The CDR3 is made up of 12 amino acids. Deletions cut 7 bases from V and 4 bases from J, with 11 bases between. Germline assignment: CDR1 MNHEY and CDR2 SVGAGI. CDR3 in amino acids: CASKGDRYEQYF. DNA of the CDR3: TGTGCCAGCAAAGGCGACAGGTACGAGCAGTACTTC.

In DNA, the CDR3 is TGTGCCAGCAGCCCGGGACCCTCAAGGGATCAGCCCCAGCATTTT. Amino acids: CASSPGPSRDQPQHF. The chain is built from TRBV2 and TRBJ1-5; a weak D match, TRBD1 (5 bases). Trimming took off 6 bases at V and 5 bases at J, with 17 bases between the two ends. CDR1 is SNHLY, CDR2 FYNNEI, per germline. The CDR3 has 15 amino acids.

CDR3 bases: TGCGCCAGCAGTCAATCGTACAGGCAGTCCTACGAGCAGTACTTC. Protein product: CASSQSYRQSYEQYF. This chain links TRBV23-1 with TRBJ2-7; D is perhaps TRBD1 (5 bases). TRBV23-1 is labeled an ORF, and its function is uncertain. The V and J ends lost 0 bases and 1 base respectively, with 10 bases between them. CDR3 length equals 15 residues.

The genes are TRBV10-3 and TRBJ1-2, with a possible D match to TRBD1 (5 bases). The germline CDR1 and CDR2 sequences are ENHRY and SYGVKD. V was pared by 11 bases and J by 4 bases, with 11 bases between. The CDR3 runs to 11 residues. CDR3 sequence: CASRAPYGYTF. The CDR3 DNA sequence: TGTGCCTCCAGGGCCCCCTATGGCTACACCTTC.

The chain is built from TRBV19 and TRBJ1-1; no clear D gene. Looked up from germline, CDR1 is LNHDA and CDR2 is SQIVND (reference sequence). This CDR3 comprises 13 residues. V lost 3 bases to trimming and J lost 1 base, with 6 bases between them. The CDR3 loop is CASSMTPNTEAFF. In nucleotides, the CDR3 is TGTGCCAGTAGTATGACACCGAACACTGAAGCTTTCTTT.

The chain recombines TRBV11-3 with TRBJ1-6, with D perhaps matching TRBD1 (6 bases). CDR3 length equals 16 residues. V was shortened by 4 bases and J by 5 bases, with 15 bases between the two germline ends. CDR1 and CDR2 (germline): SGHNT, YENEEA. The CDR3 nucleotides read TGTGCCAGCAGCTCGGGAGGGGGAGTGGATAATTCACCCCTCCACTTT. Translating it yields CASSSGGGVDNSPLHF.

This clone was recorded only once. One end of the junction is discordant with germline, which a read error may explain. This sequence joins TRBV7-2 and TRBJ2-3; D uncertain. Looked up from germline, CDR1 is SGHTA and CDR2 is FQGNSA. This CDR3 contains 14 residues. This CDR3 is CASSLAVSTDTQYF. CDR3 DNA: TGTGCCAGCAGCTTAGCCGTTAGCACCGATACGCAGTATTTT.

V gene TRBV24-1 combines with J gene TRBJ2-3; D perhaps matches TRBD2 (6 bases). CDR3 length: 14 amino acids. V lost 3 bases and J lost 6, with 12 bases in between. In germline, CDR1 is KGHDR, CDR2 SFDVKD. CDR3: CATSDPGGTDTQYF. CDR3 coding DNA: TGTGCCACCAGTGATCCTGGGGGGACGGATACGCAGTATTTT.

This clone has a single count. The gene calls are TRBV2 and TRBJ2-1; 8 bases align to TRBD2. In germline, CDR1 is SNHLY, CDR2 FYNNEI. Germline trimming cut 1 base from V and 4 bases from J; bases unmatched to any gene: 3. The CDR3 consists of 15 residues. The CDR3 region has the DNA TGTGCCAGCAGTGAAGTTCCTAGCGGGTACAATGAGCAGTTCTTC. Translated: CASSEVPSGYNEQFF. The full variable domain, its missing parts supplied by reference TRBV2 and TRBJ2-1, is EPEVTQTPSHQVTQMGQEVILRCVPISNHLYFYWYRQILGQKVEFLVSFYNNEISEKSEIFDDQFSVERPDGSNFTLKIRSTKLEDSAMYFCASSEVPSGYNEQFFGPGTRLTVL.

The chain carries TRBV18 and TRBJ2-4; D gene ambiguous. The CDR3 has 18 residues. Germline CDR1 KGHSH, CDR2 LQKENI. V lost 1 base, J lost 0 bases, and 16 bases lay in between. CDR3 DNA sequence: TGTGCCAGCTCACCACTTAGCTCGCTCGGGCTAGCCAAAAACATTCAGTACTTC. This gives the protein CASSPLSSLGLAKNIQYF.

The chain uses TRBV12-3 or TRBV12-4 and TRBJ1-6, with D unresolved. The CDR3 has 13 amino acids. V was clipped by 2 bases and J by 7 bases, with 6 bases between them. CDR3 DNA: TGTGCCAGCAGTTTATGGGCCAATTCACCCCTCCACTTT. Its protein product is CASSLWANSPLHF.

The chain recombines TRBV5-1 with TRBJ2-3; D gene unclear. This CDR3 has 15 residues. V was pared by 7 bases and J by 0 bases, with 15 bases between. Germline CDR1 and CDR2: SGHRS and YFSETQ. The CDR3 is CASQPRVSSTDTQYF. CDR3 coding DNA: TGCGCCAGCCAACCCCGGGTCTCAAGCACAGATACGCAGTATTTT.